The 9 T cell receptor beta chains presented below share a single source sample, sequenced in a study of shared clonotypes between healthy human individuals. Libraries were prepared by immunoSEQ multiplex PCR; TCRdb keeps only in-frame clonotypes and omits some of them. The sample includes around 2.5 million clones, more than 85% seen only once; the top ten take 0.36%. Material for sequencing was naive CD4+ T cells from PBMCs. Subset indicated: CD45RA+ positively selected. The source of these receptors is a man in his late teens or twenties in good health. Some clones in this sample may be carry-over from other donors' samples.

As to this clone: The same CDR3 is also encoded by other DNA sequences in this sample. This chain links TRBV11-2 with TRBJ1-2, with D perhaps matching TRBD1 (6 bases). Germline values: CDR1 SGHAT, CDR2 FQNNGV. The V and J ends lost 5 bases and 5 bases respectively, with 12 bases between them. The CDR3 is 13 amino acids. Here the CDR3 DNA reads TGTGCCAGCAGCCTTGGGACATCTTATGGCTACACCTTC. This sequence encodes CASSLGTSYGYTF.

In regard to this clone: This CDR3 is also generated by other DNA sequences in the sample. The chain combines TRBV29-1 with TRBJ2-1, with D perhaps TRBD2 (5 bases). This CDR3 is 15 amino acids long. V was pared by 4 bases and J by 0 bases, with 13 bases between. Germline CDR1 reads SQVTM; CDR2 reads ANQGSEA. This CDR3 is CSVGGSASSYNEQFF. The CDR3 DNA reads TGCAGCGTTGGAGGTAGCGCCAGCTCCTACAATGAGCAGTTCTTC.

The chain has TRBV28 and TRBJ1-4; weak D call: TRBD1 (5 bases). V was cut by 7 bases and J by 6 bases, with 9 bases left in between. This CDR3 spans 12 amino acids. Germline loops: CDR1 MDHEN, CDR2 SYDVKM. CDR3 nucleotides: TGTGCCAGCACCGGGGGGGATGAAAAACTGTTTTTT. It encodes CASTGGDEKLFF.

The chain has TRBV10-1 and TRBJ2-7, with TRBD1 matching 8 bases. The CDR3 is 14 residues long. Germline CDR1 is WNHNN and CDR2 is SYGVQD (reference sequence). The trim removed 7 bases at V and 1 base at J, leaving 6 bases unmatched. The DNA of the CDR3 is TGCGCCAGCACGGGGACAGGAATATCCTACGAGCAGTACTTC. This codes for CASTGTGISYEQYF.

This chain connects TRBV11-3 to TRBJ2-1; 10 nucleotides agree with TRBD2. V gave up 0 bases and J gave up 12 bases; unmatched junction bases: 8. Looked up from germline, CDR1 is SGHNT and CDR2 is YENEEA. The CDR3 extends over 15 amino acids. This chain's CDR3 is CASSLDGLAGVGQFF. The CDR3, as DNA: TGTGCCAGCAGCTTAGATGGGCTAGCGGGAGTCGGGCAGTTCTTC.

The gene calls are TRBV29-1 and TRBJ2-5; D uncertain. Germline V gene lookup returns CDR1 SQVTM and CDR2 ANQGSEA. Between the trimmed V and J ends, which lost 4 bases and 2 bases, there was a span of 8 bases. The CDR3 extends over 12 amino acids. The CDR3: CSVGEPQETQYF. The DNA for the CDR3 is TGCAGCGTTGGAGAGCCGCAAGAGACCCAGTACTTC.

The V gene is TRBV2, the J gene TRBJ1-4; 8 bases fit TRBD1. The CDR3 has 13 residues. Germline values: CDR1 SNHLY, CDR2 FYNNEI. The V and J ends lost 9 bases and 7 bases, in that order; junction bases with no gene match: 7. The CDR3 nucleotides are TGTGCCAGGAGACAGGGGCTTGGTGAAAAACTGTTTTTT. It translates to CARRQGLGEKLFF.

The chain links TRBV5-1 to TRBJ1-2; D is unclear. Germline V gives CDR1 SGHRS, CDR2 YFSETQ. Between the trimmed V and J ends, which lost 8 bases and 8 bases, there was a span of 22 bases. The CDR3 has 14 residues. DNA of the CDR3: TGCGCCAGTCTACTGCTGTCGGGATTGGGGGGCTACACCTTC. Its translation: CASLLLSGLGGYTF.

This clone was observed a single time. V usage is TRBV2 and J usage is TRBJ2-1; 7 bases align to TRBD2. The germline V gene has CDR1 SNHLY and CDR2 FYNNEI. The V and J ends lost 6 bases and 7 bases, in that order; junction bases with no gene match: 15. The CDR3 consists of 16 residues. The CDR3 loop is CASSPLGTMGLNEQFF. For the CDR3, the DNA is TGTGCCAGCAGCCCCTTGGGGACTATGGGGCTAAATGAGCAGTTCTTC.